Described below is a single T cell receptor beta chain sequence and its context. In germline, CDR1 is SGHRS, CDR2 YFSETQ. The CDR3 spans 16 residues. Trimming removed 0 bases from V and 5 bases from J; junction bases left unmatched: 6. This specimen belongs to a study of cytomegalovirus exposure and HLA in healthy donors. Primers for the PCR totalled 60 Vbeta and 13 Jbeta. Some clones are missing from TCRdb's copy, which holds only in-frame ones; the method was immunoSEQ multiplex PCR. The profile shows over 150,000 clones, around 80% of them singletons. The rearrangement links TRBV5-1 to TRBJ2-1; 9 bases agree with TRBD2. The receptor comes from a male donor in good health and CMV-seronegative. Material for sequencing was PBMCs. The DNA of the CDR3 is TGCGCCAGCAGCTTGGGTGCTAGCGGGGTCCACAATGAGCAGTTCTTC. Residues: CASSLGASGVHNEQFF.